This is a list of T cell receptor beta chains from one sample in a study of blood T cell repertoires in COVID-19. Sequencing was performed with immunoSEQ multiplex PCR; in TCRdb, only in-frame clones are kept and a portion is missing. The sample has 25,000 to 35,000 clones, 90% seen once; the top ten hold approximately 11%. The sequencing sample was made of peripheral blood. These TCRs come from a human donor in a cohort sampled during active COVID-19. Both conserved end residues are part of each CDR3. Fields, in order: V gene, D gene, CDR3 length, J gene, CDR3 protein. D genes are given only for firm matches.

TRBV29-1	TRBD1	16	TRBJ2-7	CSVEKFGTGGQYEQYF
TRBV4-2	TRBD2	15	TRBJ2-1	CASSHSLAGVDEQFF
TRBV7-7	TRBD2	15	TRBJ2-1	CASSLAWGSGGEQFF
TRBV14	NA	15	TRBJ1-4	CASSQDLSSDEKLFF
TRBV5-1	TRBD1	15	TRBJ1-2	CASSVETGGGYGYTF
TRBV9	TRBD1	15	TRBJ2-7	CASSEGGQGTYEQYF
TRBV19	TRBD1	13	TRBJ1-1	CASKTGDDTEAFF
TRBV18	TRBD1	15	TRBJ2-2	CASSPGQGDTGELFF
TRBV30	TRBD2	16	TRBJ2-3	CAWSVRASGSVDTQYF
TRBV7-9	NA	15	TRBJ1-4	CASSLGTVGNEKLFF
TRBV2	NA	13	TRBJ1-2	CASSGGRGYGYTF
TRBV5-1	TRBD1	15	TRBJ1-1	CASSRRTGLEAEAFF
TRBV15	NA	12	TRBJ1-3	CATRAGGNTIYF
TRBV6-5	TRBD2	15	TRBJ2-7	CASSYPGTNSYEQYF
TRBV30	NA	16	TRBJ1-1	CAWDPLTGRMNTEAFF
TRBV19	TRBD1	16	TRBJ2-4	CASSVNGQGAKNIQYF
TRBV4-3	NA	14	TRBJ2-3	CASSPQLLKDTQYF
TRBV2	TRBD1	14	TRBJ2-7	CASKTPGQGYEQYF
TRBV5-1	NA	15	TRBJ1-4	CASSTIGQGQEKLFF
TRBV4-2	NA	16	TRBJ1-5	CASSQDPSRRDQPQHF